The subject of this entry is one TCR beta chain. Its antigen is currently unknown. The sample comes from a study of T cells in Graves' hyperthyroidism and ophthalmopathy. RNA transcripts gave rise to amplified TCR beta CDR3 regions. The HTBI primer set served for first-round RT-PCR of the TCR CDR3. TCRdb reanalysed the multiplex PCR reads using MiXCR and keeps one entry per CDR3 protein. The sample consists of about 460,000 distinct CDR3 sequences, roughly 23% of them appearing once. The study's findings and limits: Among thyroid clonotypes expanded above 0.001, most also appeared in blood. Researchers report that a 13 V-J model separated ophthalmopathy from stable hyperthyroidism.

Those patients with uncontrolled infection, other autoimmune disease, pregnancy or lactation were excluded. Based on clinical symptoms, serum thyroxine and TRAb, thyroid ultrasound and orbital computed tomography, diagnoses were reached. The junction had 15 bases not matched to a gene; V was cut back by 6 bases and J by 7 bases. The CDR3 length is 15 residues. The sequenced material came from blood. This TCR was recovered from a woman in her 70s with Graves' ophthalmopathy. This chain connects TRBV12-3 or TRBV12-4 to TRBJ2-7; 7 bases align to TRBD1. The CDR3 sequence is CASSVEGGLTSEQYF. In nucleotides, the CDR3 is TGTGCCAGCAGCGTAGAAGGGGGCTTGACGAGTGAGCAGTACTTC.